These 6 T cell receptor beta chains share one sample of origin, sequenced in a study of blood T cell repertoires in COVID-19. The data were produced by immunoSEQ multiplex PCR, yet TCRdb's version contains in-frame clones alone and is incomplete. The table lists 150,000 or so clones, 82% of them singletons. Sequencing input: peripheral blood. The receptor set was obtained from a human donor with acute or convalescent COVID-19. The donor label of this sample is uncertain.

The rearrangement links TRBV11-2 to TRBJ2-3, with a weak D call TRBD2 (5 bases). Germline CDR1 is SGHAT and CDR2 is FQNNGV. Trimming pared 1 base from V and 4 bases from J, leaving 12 bases between. The CDR3 is made up of 15 amino acids. The DNA of the CDR3 is TGTGCCAGCAGCTTAGTACGGGGAAGTGCAGATACGCAGTATTTT. Translating it yields CASSLVRGSADTQYF.

The rearrangement links TRBV7-2 to TRBJ1-2; 9 positions agree with TRBD1. The CDR3 extends over 18 amino acids. Per the germline V gene, CDR1 is SGHTA and CDR2 is FQGNSA. V was pared by 5 bases and J by 3 bases, with 16 bases of the junction left unmatched. The CDR3 loop is CASSPLGGTGRGYYGYTF. CDR3 coding DNA: TGTGCCAGCAGCCCCCTAGGGGGGACAGGGAGGGGTTACTATGGCTACACCTTC. Together with reference TRBV7-2 and TRBJ1-2, the CDR3 gives the full variable domain: GAGVSQSPSNKVTEKGKDVELRCDPISGHTALYWYRQSLGQGLEFLIYFQGNSAPDKSGLPSDRFSAERTGGSVSTLTIQRTQQEDSAVYLCASSPLGGTGRGYYGYTFGSGTRLTVV.

The J gene is TRBJ2-5, the V gene TRBV28; D is undetermined. The CDR3 spans 11 residues. Germline CDR1 reads MDHEN; CDR2 reads SYDVKM. Trimming left V 10 bases short and J 5 bases short, with 11 bases between. CDR3 sequence: CATRLRETQYF. The CDR3 coding sequence is TGTGCCACCAGACTCCGGGAGACCCAGTACTTC.

The J gene is TRBJ1-2, the V gene TRBV29-1; the match to TRBD1 covers 10 bases. The germline V gene has CDR1 SQVTM and CDR2 ANQGSEA. With V trimmed by 6 bases and J by 0 bases, 7 bases remained unmatched. The CDR3 spans 15 residues. This CDR3 is CSVWDRGIANYGYTF. The CDR3 region has the DNA TGCAGCGTCTGGGACAGGGGCATAGCTAACTATGGCTACACCTTC.

This sequence joins TRBV3-1 (or the pseudogene TRBV3-2) and TRBJ2-1; 16 positions match TRBD2. Losses at the gene ends were 6 bases for V and 9 bases for J; bases not matched to a gene: 5. The CDR3 has 15 residues. Germline V gene lookup returns CDR1 LGHDT and CDR2 YNNKEL (reference sequence). The CDR3 loop is CASSLGLAGGLEQFF. The CDR3 DNA reads as TGTGCCAGCAGTCTGGGACTAGCGGGGGGGCTTGAGCAGTTCTTC.

Only a few counts were recorded for this clone. The chain has TRBV4-1 and TRBJ1-2, with 7 bases identical to TRBD1. Trimming took 6 bases from V and 4 from J; bases not matched to a gene: 11. Per germline, CDR1 MGHRA and CDR2 YSYEKL. CDR3 size: 15 residues. The DNA of the CDR3 is TGCGCCAGCAGGGATTTCGACAGGGCTGTCTATGGCTACACCTTC. Its protein product is CASRDFDRAVYGYTF.